This T cell receptor (beta chain) was sequenced for a study of T cell responses to AZD1222 COVID-19 vaccine. General study results and limits: Clonal diversity was possibly underestimated; the donors were predominantly white British and more often female. Of spike-specific TCRs, nearly half reportedly target regions left unmutated in variants.

This CDR3 has 15 residues. The method was immunoSEQ multiplex PCR; TCRdb's version includes in-frame clones alone and lacks a portion of them. Among approximately 220,000 clones listed, 90% to 95% were seen once. Comments on this clone: Its antigen is unidentified.

Sequencing used peripheral blood, obtained on day 0 of MenACWY control vaccination. This receptor was identified in an adult in good health. This chain uses TRBV21-1 with TRBJ1-2. TRBV21-1 is shown as a pseudogene. The CDR3 loop is CATSVRARENYGYTF. Here the CDR3 DNA reads TGTGCCACCTCCGTCCGGGCCCGGGAAAACTATGGCTACACCTTC.